This TCR beta chain was sequenced in a study of T cell responses to AZD1222 COVID-19 vaccine. Study observations and caveats: Just a handful of people given AZD1222 tested seropositive at baseline. Spike-specific TCR breadth and depth both grew after two AZD1222 doses. Donors in the cohort were predominantly white British and more often female, and clonal diversity was possibly underestimated. There were vaccine-associated CD4 TCRs across spike, dominant at 160-218 and 743-854.

Assay used: immunoSEQ multiplex PCR; TCRdb lists only in-frame clones, some missing. The data contain around 140,000 clones, approximately 88% of them seen just once; the ten biggest clones take up roughly 5.2%. CDR3 size: 13 residues. Germline assignment: CDR1 MNHEY and CDR2 SMNVEV (reference sequence). The V segment lost 6 bases and the J segment 9 bases; nucleotides outside the gene matches: 3. Remarks on this clone: Its antigen is unidentified.

The rearrangement joins TRBV27 to TRBJ2-1; 12 nucleotides align to TRBD2. The sample was peripheral blood, taken 28 days after the second dose of the MenACWY control vaccine. This receptor was identified in an adult who received the MenACWY meningococcal vaccine as a control. Written as DNA, the CDR3 is TGTGCCAGCAGGACTAGCGGGGGAAGTGAGCAGTTCTTC. Its protein is CASRTSGGSEQFF.